This passage covers 19 T cell receptor beta chains from one sample sequenced in a study of T cell responses to AZD1222 COVID-19 vaccine (dated by TCRdb to 2020 to 2022). The sample's time point label, decoded: baseline before first vaccination. Library method: the immunoSEQ multiplex PCR assay. The table comes from immuneACCESS by way of TCRdb, which keeps in-frame sequences with V and J called. Part of the clones is missing from these tables; in studies checked, under half for an unresolved V gene and the rest for unknown reasons. In all, the sample holds tens of thousands of clones, and about 88% of those were seen once. Of the sample, roughly 8% falls within the top ten clones. Specimen: peripheral blood, collected on day 0 of AZD1222 vaccination. The receptor source for this set is an adult in good health.

The chain couples TRBV27 to TRBJ1-4; D unclear. CDR3 length: 15 residues. Germline V gene data show CDR1 as MNHEY and CDR2 as SMNVEV (reference sequence). Trimming stripped 5 bases from V and 3 bases from J, with 13 bases between. The CDR3 DNA reads TGTGCCAGCAGTCGCCAGGTCCTCCCTAATGAAAAACTGTTTTTT. Translating it yields CASSRQVLPNEKLFF.

The CDR3 spells CASSHLVGGASEAFF. The CDR3 nucleotides are TGTGCCAGCAGCCACCTCGTGGGGGGGGCTTCTGAAGCTTTCTTT. V is TRBV4-2 and J is TRBJ1-1; D is perhaps TRBD1 (6 bases). V lost 3 bases and J 6 bases, leaving 17 bases between the germline ends. This CDR3 region has 15 residues. In germline, CDR1 is LGHNA, CDR2 YNFKEQ.

The CDR3 DNA reads TGTGCCAGCAGTCCCGACGGGGGCACCGGGGAGCTGTTTTTT. Translated: CASSPDGGTGELFF. The chain carries TRBV6-4 and TRBJ2-2, with D perhaps matching TRBD2 (6 bases). In germline, CDR1 is MRHNA, CDR2 SNTAGT. Trimming removed 5 bases from V and 4 bases from J, with 11 bases in between. The CDR3 contains 14 residues.

The CDR3 spells CASSTNAGTSLTGELFF. DNA of the CDR3: TGCGCCAGCAGCACTAACGCCGGGACTAGCCTAACCGGGGAGCTGTTTTTT. The chain recombines TRBV5-1 with TRBJ2-2, with TRBD2 matching 9 bases. V lost 4 bases to trimming and J lost 5 bases; unmatched junction nucleotides: 12. The germline gives CDR1 SGHRS, CDR2 YFSETQ. The CDR3 has 17 residues.

This chain uses TRBV13 with TRBJ1-2, with 7 bases aligning to TRBD1. The CDR3 is 14 amino acids. The germline CDR1 and CDR2 sequences are PRHDT and FYEKMQ (reference sequence). Losses at the gene ends were 3 bases for V and 5 bases for J; bases not matched to a gene: 6. CDR3 loop: CASSFSGTEYGYTF. The CDR3 DNA sequence: TGTGCCAGCAGCTTCTCCGGGACAGAGTATGGCTACACCTTC. The full variable domain, its missing parts supplied by reference TRBV13 and TRBJ1-2, is AAGVIQSPRHLIKEKRETATLKCYPIPRHDTVYWYQQGPGQDPQFLISFYEKMQSDKGSIPDRFSAQQFSDYHSELNMSSLELGDSALYFCASSFSGTEYGYTFGSGTRLTVV.

This clone was seen a few times. The chain links TRBV6-5 to TRBJ1-6; 7 nucleotides match TRBD1. With V trimmed by 6 bases and J by 4 bases, 3 bases remained unmatched. CDR3 length: 14 residues. Germline V gene data show CDR1 as MNHEY and CDR2 as SVGAGI. The CDR3 coding sequence is TGTGCCAGCAGCCGGGACAGATATAATTCACCCCTCCACTTT. Amino acids: CASSRDRYNSPLHF.

The V gene is TRBV7-8, the J gene TRBJ2-2, with 13 bases that match TRBD2. There are 17 residues in the CDR3. The germline gives CDR1 SGHVS, CDR2 FQNEAQ. The trim removed 5 bases at V and 5 bases at J, leaving 8 bases unmatched. The CDR3 DNA is TGTGCCAGCAGCCTGCCCGGACTAGCGGGAGCTACCGGGGAGCTGTTTTTT. As protein: CASSLPGLAGATGELFF.

V gene TRBV7-8 combines with J gene TRBJ2-1; 12 bases line up with TRBD2. The CDR3 spans 15 residues. J lost 4 bases, V lost 4 bases, and 2 bases had no gene match. Germline assignment: CDR1 SGHVS and CDR2 FQNEAQ. CDR3 sequence: CASSSSGRGYNEQFF. The CDR3 nucleotides read TGTGCCAGCAGCTCTAGCGGGAGGGGGTACAATGAGCAGTTCTTC.

This clone has only one observation. The V and J genes are TRBV9 and TRBJ2-6; no reliable D call. This CDR3 has 16 amino acids. V lost 7 bases and J 0 bases, leaving 14 bases between the germline ends. Germline CDR1 is SGDLS and CDR2 is YYNGEE. The CDR3: CASAEQAFSGANVLTF. The CDR3 nucleotides read TGTGCCAGCGCTGAGCAGGCGTTCTCTGGGGCCAACGTCCTGACTTTC.

The V gene is TRBV6-1, the J gene TRBJ2-1; D possibly corresponds to TRBD2 (6 bases). The V gene lost 1 base and the J gene lost 4 bases, with 14 bases spanning the gap. Germline V CDR1 and CDR2: MNHNS, SASEGT. The CDR3 has 16 residues. The CDR3 DNA is TGTGCCAGCAGTGAAGTTGCGGGAACCTTATACAATGAGCAGTTCTTC. Its protein product is CASSEVAGTLYNEQFF.

This chain uses TRBV18 with TRBJ2-1; TRBD1 agrees at 8 bases. CDR1 KGHSH and CDR2 LQKENI come from the germline V gene. There are 15 residues in the CDR3. With 0 bases clipped from V and 10 bases from J, the junction kept 8 bases outside the gene matches. As DNA, the CDR3 is TGTGCCAGCTCACCACCTACAGGGGGAAGTGGGGAGCAGTTCTTC. Translation gives CASSPPTGGSGEQFF. The entire variable domain, with the rest obtained from reference TRBV18 and TRBJ2-1, is as follows: NAGVMQNPRHLVRRRGQEARLRCSPMKGHSHVYWYRQLPEEGLKFMVYLQKENIIDESGMPKERFSAEFPKEGPSILRIQQVVRGDSAAYFCASSPPTGGSGEQFFGPGTRLTVL.

V and J are TRBV7-2 and TRBJ2-1; 12 bases agree with TRBD2. CDR1 is SGHTA, CDR2 FQGNSA, per germline. The J segment lost 7 bases and the V segment lost 0 bases, leaving 10 bases of the junction unmatched. The CDR3 totals 18 residues. The CDR3 spells CASSLARTGTSGRNEQFF. The CDR3 coding sequence is TGTGCCAGCAGCTTAGCCCGAACCGGGACTAGCGGGCGTAATGAGCAGTTCTTC.

V is TRBV2 and J is TRBJ1-3, with D perhaps TRBD1 (6 bases). CDR1 and CDR2 from the germline V gene are SNHLY and FYNNEI. CDR3 length equals 15 residues. The ends were cut back, 6 bases at V and 2 bases at J, with 14 bases in the middle. CDR3 sequence reads: CASSPQGVTGNTIYF. In DNA form, the CDR3 reads TGTGCCAGCAGCCCACAGGGAGTAACTGGAAACACCATATATTTT.

This rearrangement joins TRBV27 to TRBJ2-7, with D possibly being TRBD1 or TRBD2 (6 bases each). The CDR3 sequence is 15 residues long. Per the germline V gene, CDR1 is MNHEY and CDR2 is SMNVEV (reference sequence). The ends were cut back, 5 bases at V and 1 base at J, with 15 bases in the middle. In nucleotides, the CDR3 is TGTGCCAGCAGTCCCGGGGGCTCTATTTCCTACGAGCAGTACTTC. Encoded protein: CASSPGGSISYEQYF.

This chain joins TRBV24-1 and TRBJ1-4; weak D call: TRBD1 (5 bases). Trimming removed 4 bases at V and 5 bases at J, with 13 bases between. The CDR3 is 15 amino acids. Germline values: CDR1 KGHDR, CDR2 SFDVKD. The CDR3, as DNA: TGTGCCACCAGTGACCGAGACAGACAGAATGAAAAACTGTTTTTT. As protein: CATSDRDRQNEKLFF.

This chain uses TRBV10-1 with TRBJ2-1, with 8 nucleotides matching TRBD2. The CDR3 contains 17 residues. Germline V lookup: CDR1 WNHNN, CDR2 SYGVQD (reference sequence). V was pared by 8 bases and J by 0 bases, with 12 bases of the junction left unmatched. In DNA, the CDR3 is TGCGCCAGCGCGAAGGCCGGGGGGGGATCCTCCTACAATGAGCAGTTCTTC. This codes for CASAKAGGGSSYNEQFF.

The V call is TRBV11-2, the J call TRBJ1-2, with 7 bases matching TRBD1. Germline-derived CDR1 and CDR2 are SGHAT and FQNNGV. The CDR3 is 16 amino acids. Trimming at V came to 5 bases and at J to 2 bases, leaving 11 bases not matched to a gene. CDR3 region: CASSTLTGKGNYGYTF. CDR3 sequence (DNA): TGTGCCAGCAGCACACTGACAGGGAAGGGGAACTATGGCTACACCTTC.

The chain carries TRBV15 and TRBJ2-3, with 11 bases lining up with TRBD2. CDR1 and CDR2 (germline): LNHNV, YYDKDF (reference sequence). The CDR3 covers 17 residues. V trimming: 4 bases; J trimming: 2 bases; junction bases outside the gene matches: 8. The CDR3 loop is CATSTPTSGDSTDTQYF. DNA of the CDR3: TGTGCCACCAGCACCCCGACTAGCGGGGATTCCACAGATACGCAGTATTTT. Full variable domain (remainder filled in from reference TRBV15 and TRBJ2-3): DAMVIQNPRYQVTQFGKPVTLSCSQTLNHNVMYWYQQKSSQAPKLLFHYYDKDFNNEADTPDNFQSRRPNTSFCFLDIRSPGLGDTAMYLCATSTPTSGDSTDTQYFGPGTRLTVL.

The chain links TRBV6-5 to TRBJ1-4; tentatively, D is TRBD1 (6 bases). Germline CDR1 is MNHEY and CDR2 is SVGAGI. The CDR3 sequence is 14 residues long. V gave up 2 bases and J gave up 6 bases, with 10 bases separating them. The CDR3 sequence is CASSYKYRDEKLFF. The CDR3 nucleotides read TGTGCCAGCAGTTACAAGTACAGGGATGAAAAACTGTTTTTT.